The T cell receptor beta chain described here comes from a study of CD8+CD57+ T cells in acquired aplastic anemia. About the study: Mean DNA quantity obtained from sorted CD4+ and CD8+ cells was around 2.9 ug. CD4+ reads averaged approximately 11 million in healthy donors.

Findings and caveats of the study: Significant differences in CD8+ Simpson's diversity were not observed between patients and controls. Patients and controls had in common fewer than 30 CD8+ CDR3 sequences.

The template used for profiling TCR beta VDJ and CDR3 was genomic DNA. TCRdb reprocessed the reads with MiXCR, giving one entry per CDR3 protein. The table has about 190,000 distinct CDR3 sequences, about half seen once. V lost 5 bases and J lost 7, with 18 bases in between. This CDR3 region has 15 residues. The germline gives CDR1 SGHTA, CDR2 FQGNSA. A remark on this clonotype: Antigen unknown.

The sequenced material came from sorted CD4+, CD8+, or CD8+CD57+ T cells (not recorded which) from PBMCs. The origin of this receptor is a human donor in good health, serving as a control. The chain recombines TRBV7-2 with TRBJ1-5; TRBD1 is a possible D gene (5 bases). Here the CDR3 reads CASSPRGLVGQPQHF. CDR3 in DNA: TGTGCCAGCAGCCCGAGGGGCCTGGTGGGACAGCCCCAGCATTTT.